The table lists the clone carrying this T cell receptor (beta chain) with a count of one. This entry comes from a study of cytomegalovirus exposure and HLA in healthy donors. Per the germline V gene, CDR1 is SGDLS and CDR2 is YYNGEE. V gave up 0 bases and J gave up 6 bases, with 18 bases separating them. The CDR3 has 16 amino acids. Use of 60 Vbeta and 13 Jbeta primers characterized the PCR. Only in-frame clones appear in the TCRdb table, and some are missing; sequencing was by immunoSEQ multiplex PCR. The sample has roughly 89,000 clones; roughly 80% are singletons. Sequencing was performed on PBMCs. The rearrangement joins TRBV9 to TRBJ1-1; perhaps TRBD1 as D (5 bases). This receptor was obtained from a man younger than 45 in good health and CMV-seropositive. In DNA, the CDR3 is TGTGCCAGCAGCGTAGGCTTCACTTCGGGGGTCGCTGAAGCTTTCTTT. Protein product: CASSVGFTSGVAEAFF.